This T cell receptor (beta chain) was recovered during a study of regulatory T cells in long-lasting Graves disease. Study-level information: The study enrolled newly diagnosed Graves' patients on antithyroid drugs under 3 months.

Of note for this clonotype: Its antigen is unknown.

The V gene lost 5 bases and the J gene lost 5 bases, with 12 bases spanning the gap. Germline values: CDR1 SGHNT, CDR2 YENEEA. This CDR3 spans 13 amino acids. Time point meaning: newly diagnosed GD, antithyroid drugs for less than 3 months. PBMC RNA was the source of the TCR library. With iRepertoire HTBI primers and Arm-PCR of CDR3 regions, TCR beta libraries were built. Each CDR3 protein gets one entry after TCRdb re-called the multiplex PCR reads with MiXCR. Of a few hundred thousand distinct CDR3 sequences detected, approximately 15% appear once; the ten largest clones hold roughly 29%. Points from the study as a whole: Favored usage of TRBV28, TRBJ1-2 and TRBJ2-5 was recorded in persistent disease.

These data are also associated with another study on T cells in Graves' hyperthyroidism and ophthalmopathy.

The gene calls are TRBV11-3 and TRBJ2-5, with D hard to call. This sample comprised peripheral blood mononuclear cells (PBMCs), obtained at new diagnosis, from a patient treated with antithyroid drugs. This receptor was obtained from a man aged 35-49 years with Graves disease. The CDR3 spells CASSQDSHETQYF. In nucleotides, the CDR3 is TGTGCCAGCAGCCAAGACTCCCATGAGACCCAGTACTTC.